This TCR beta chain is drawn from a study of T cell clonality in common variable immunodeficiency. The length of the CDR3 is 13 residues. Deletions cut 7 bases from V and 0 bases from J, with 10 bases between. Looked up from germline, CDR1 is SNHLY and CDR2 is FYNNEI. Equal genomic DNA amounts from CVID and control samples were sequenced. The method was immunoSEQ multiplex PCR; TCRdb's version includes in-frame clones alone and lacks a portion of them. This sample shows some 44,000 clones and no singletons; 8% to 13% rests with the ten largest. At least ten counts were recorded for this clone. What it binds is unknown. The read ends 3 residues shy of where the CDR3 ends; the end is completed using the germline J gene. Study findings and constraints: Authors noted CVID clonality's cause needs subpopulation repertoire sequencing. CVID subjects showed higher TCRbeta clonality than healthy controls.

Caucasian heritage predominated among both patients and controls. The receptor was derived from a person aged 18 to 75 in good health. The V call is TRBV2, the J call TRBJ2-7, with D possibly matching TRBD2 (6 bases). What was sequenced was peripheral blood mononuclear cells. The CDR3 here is CASMGGASYEQYF. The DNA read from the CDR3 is TGTGCCAGCATGGGCGGGGCCTCCTACGAG. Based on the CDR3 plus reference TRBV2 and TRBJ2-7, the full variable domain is EPEVTQTPSHQVTQMGQEVILRCVPISNHLYFYWYRQILGQKVEFLVSFYNNEISEKSEIFDDQFSVERPDGSNFTLKIRSTKLEDSAMYFCASMGGASYEQYFGPGTRLTVT.